A selection of T cell receptor beta chains follows, all from one sample in a study of T cell repertoires in cytomegalovirus infection. These receptors have no identified antigens. TCRdb re-derived calls from the reads in MiXCR, one entry per CDR3 protein. The sample includes 160,000 or so distinct CDR3 sequences, roughly 21% seen only once; the top ten take roughly 25%. The sample here was CD8+ T cells from cultured PBMCs, taken from culture after CMV antigen stimulation. These receptors all stem from a human donor in good health (CMV status not recorded). Some clones in this sample may be carry-over from other donors' samples. CDR3s include the opening cysteine and the closing phenylalanine or tryptophan. Fields, in order: V gene, D gene, clone size, J gene, CDR3 protein, CDR3 DNA. A D gene is named only where the DNA matches it firmly. Size tells how often a clone was seen (once, few, many) or the class of an expanded clone, and some rows leave it out.

TRBV28	TRBD1	NA	TRBJ1-4	CASRPQGGYVVTNEKLFF	TGTGCCAGCAGACCTCAGGGGGGATATGTGGTAACTAATGAAAAACTGTTTTTT
TRBV29-1	TRBD2	NA	TRBJ2-1	CSVPVRGGDEQFF	TGCAGCGTTCCAGTGCGGGGGGGCGATGAGCAGTTCTTC
TRBV11-2	TRBD2	NA	TRBJ2-5	CASSLGASGQETQYF	TGTGCCAGCAGCTTAGGGGCTAGCGGCCAAGAGACCCAGTACTTC
TRBV7-8	TRBD1	few	TRBJ1-4	CASSTHGTGGEKLFF	TGTGCCAGCAGTACCCACGGGACAGGAGGTGAAAAACTGTTTTTT
TRBV5-1	NA	once	TRBJ1-1	CASSSFQGNTEAFF	TGCGCCAGCAGCTCTTTTCAGGGTAACACTGAAGCTTTCTTT
TRBV7-6	NA	few	TRBJ1-1	CASSLDGPMNTEAFF	TGTGCCAGCAGCTTAGATGGACCTATGAACACTGAAGCTTTCTTT
TRBV29-1	NA	once	TRBJ2-7	CSVVGNGHEQYF	TGCAGCGTTGTTGGCAACGGGCACGAGCAGTACTTC
TRBV12-3/TRBV12-4	NA	NA	TRBJ1-6	CASSFNGYNSPLHF	TGTGCCAGCAGTTTCAACGGCTATAATTCACCCCTCCACTTT
TRBV7-2	NA	few	TRBJ2-7	CASSPYGSPRFVYEQYF	TGTGCCAGCAGTCCTTACGGATCTCCCCGGTTCGTGTACGAGCAGTACTTC
TRBV2	TRBD2	NA	TRBJ2-3	CASRRTSGNTDTQYF	TGTGCCAGCAGGAGGACTAGCGGGAACACAGATACGCAGTATTTT
TRBV20-1	TRBD2	NA	TRBJ2-7	CSVRPGHRRTSGGSYEQYF	TGCAGTGTCCGACCGGGACACCGTCGGACTAGCGGGGGGTCCTACGAGCAGTACTTC
TRBV14	NA	NA	TRBJ1-1	CASSHIGTEAFF	TGTGCCAGCAGCCATATTGGGACTGAAGCTTTCTTT
TRBV4-3	NA	NA	TRBJ1-5	CASSQGLNQPQHF	TGCGCCAGCAGCCAGGGACTGAATCAGCCCCAGCATTTT
TRBV7-2	TRBD1	many	TRBJ2-7	CASSPGTVYEQYF	TGTGCCAGCAGCCCAGGGACAGTCTACGAGCAGTACTTC
TRBV27	NA	few	TRBJ1-4	CASSPRLDEKLFF	TGTGCCAGCAGCCCACGGCTTGATGAAAAACTGTTTTTT
TRBV27	TRBD1	NA	TRBJ1-3	CASSLFLPTGGSGNTIYF	TGTGCCAGCAGTTTATTCCTTCCAACAGGGGGATCTGGAAACACCATATATTTT
TRBV7-2	NA	NA	TRBJ2-5	CASSLDRQVRETQYF	TGTGCCAGCAGCTTAGACCGACAGGTCCGGGAGACCCAGTACTTC
TRBV7-2	TRBD2	NA	TRBJ2-5	CASSFWGGGVGETQYF	TGTGCCAGCAGCTTCTGGGGGGGAGGGGTAGGAGAGACCCAGTACTTC
TRBV7-2	NA	NA	TRBJ1-3	CASSFSNTIYF	TGTGCCAGCAGCTTCAGCAACACCATATATTTT
TRBV6-1	NA	NA	TRBJ2-3	CASNDLRGWTDTQYF	TGTGCCAGCAACGATCTCAGGGGTTGGACAGATACGCAGTATTTT
TRBV7-2	NA	few	TRBJ2-6	CASSRAPGTRGGGGANVLTF	TGTGCCAGCAGCCGGGCCCCGGGAACGAGAGGGGGAGGTGGGGCCAACGTCCTGACTTTC
TRBV27	NA	few	TRBJ2-7	CASSLSRGRGYEQYF	TGTGCCAGCAGTTTATCACGCGGCAGGGGCTACGAGCAGTACTTC
TRBV2	NA	NA	TRBJ2-1	CASQMADSSYNEQFF	TGTGCCAGCCAGATGGCGGACAGCTCCTACAATGAGCAGTTCTTC
TRBV2	NA	few	TRBJ1-2	CASTNPRDIRGGYTF	TGTGCCAGCACAAACCCCCGGGACATCCGTGGCGGCTACACCTTC
TRBV27	NA	few	TRBJ1-2	CASSLWAGKFDGYTF	TGTGCCAGCAGTTTATGGGCTGGGAAATTCGATGGCTACACCTTC
TRBV7-9	TRBD1	few	TRBJ2-7	CASSSIQGAFYEQYF	TGTGCCAGCAGCTCGATACAGGGGGCGTTCTACGAGCAGTACTTC
TRBV7-2	TRBD2	NA	TRBJ2-7	CASSSPRSGTVEQYF	TGTGCCAGCAGCTCCCCAAGGAGCGGGACGGTCGAGCAGTACTTC
TRBV5-8	NA	few	TRBJ1-1	CASDMGGIEAFF	TGTGCCAGCGATATGGGGGGGATTGAAGCTTTCTTT
TRBV7-3	NA	NA	TRBJ1-1	CASSLSGGVGRGRNTEAFF	TGTGCCAGCAGCTTATCGGGGGGAGTGGGGAGGGGTCGGAACACTGAAGCTTTCTTT
TRBV7-9	NA	NA	TRBJ2-1	CASSSLDREMEFF	TGTGCCAGCAGCTCCCTAGACCGGGAAATGGAGTTCTTC
TRBV7-2	NA	NA	TRBJ1-5	CASSLRGGANQPQHF	TGTGCCAGCAGCTTAAGGGGGGGGGCCAATCAGCCCCAGCATTTT
TRBV11-2	NA	few	TRBJ2-7	CASSLGGEGPYEQYF	TGTGCCAGCAGCCTGGGGGGAGAGGGGCCCTACGAGCAGTACTTC
TRBV7-9	NA	few	TRBJ2-7	CASSSERIGPDEQYF	TGTGCCAGCAGCTCCGAACGAATCGGGCCCGACGAGCAGTACTTC
TRBV2	NA	few	TRBJ1-1	CASKVDSFGTEAFF	TGTGCCAGCAAAGTCGACAGCTTCGGCACTGAAGCTTTCTTT
TRBV4-3	NA	NA	TRBJ2-1	CASSQDAGLSYNEQFF	TGCGCCAGCAGCCAAGATGCGGGGCTCTCCTACAATGAGCAGTTCTTC
TRBV6-2/TRBV6-3	NA	many	TRBJ2-1	CASSYDRGLSYNEQFF	TGTGCCAGCAGTTACGATCGGGGCCTCTCCTACAATGAGCAGTTCTTC
TRBV12-3/TRBV12-4	NA	few	TRBJ1-5	CASSSGGISSNQPQHF	TGTGCCAGCAGTTCCGGGGGAATCTCTAGCAATCAGCCCCAGCATTTT
TRBV7-2	TRBD1	NA	TRBJ2-6	CASSLNGGTGGFGANVLTF	TGTGCCAGCAGCTTAAACGGAGGGACAGGGGGCTTTGGGGCCAACGTCCTGACTTTC
TRBV7-2	TRBD1	few	TRBJ1-5	CASTLNRGNQPQHF	TGTGCCAGCACCTTAAACAGGGGAAATCAGCCCCAGCATTTT
TRBV7-9	NA	NA	TRBJ2-2	CASPTRGGHTGELFF	TGTGCCAGCCCTACGAGAGGAGGGCATACCGGGGAGCTGTTTTTT